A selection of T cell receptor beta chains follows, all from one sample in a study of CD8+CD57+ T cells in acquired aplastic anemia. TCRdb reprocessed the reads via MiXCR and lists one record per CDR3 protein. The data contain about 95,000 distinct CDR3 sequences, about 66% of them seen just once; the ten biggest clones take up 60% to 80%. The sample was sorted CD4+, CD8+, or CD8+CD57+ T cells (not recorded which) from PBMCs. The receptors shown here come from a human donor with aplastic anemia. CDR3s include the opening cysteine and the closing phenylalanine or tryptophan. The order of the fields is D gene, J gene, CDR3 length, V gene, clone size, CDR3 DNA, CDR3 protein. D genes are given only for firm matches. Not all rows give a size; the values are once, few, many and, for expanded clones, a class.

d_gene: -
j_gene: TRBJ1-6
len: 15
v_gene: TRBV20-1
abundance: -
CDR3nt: TGCAGTGCTAGATATAGGAGCTCCTATAATTCACCCCTCCACTTT
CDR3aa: CSARYRSSYNSPLHF

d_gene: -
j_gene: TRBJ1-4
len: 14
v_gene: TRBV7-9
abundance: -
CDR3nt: TGTGCCAGCAGCGCAGACAGCCTGAATGAAAAACTGTTTTTT
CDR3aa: CASSADSLNEKLFF

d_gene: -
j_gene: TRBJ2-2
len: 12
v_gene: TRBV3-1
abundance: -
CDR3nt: TGTGCCAGCAGTCCGACCGGTGGGGAGCTGTTTTTT
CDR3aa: CASSPTGGELFF

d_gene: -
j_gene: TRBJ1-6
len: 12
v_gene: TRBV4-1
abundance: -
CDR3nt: TGCGCCAGCAGCCTCCCCAATTCACCCCTCCACTTT
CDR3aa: CASSLPNSPLHF

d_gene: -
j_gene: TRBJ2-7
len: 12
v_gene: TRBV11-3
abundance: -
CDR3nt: TGTGCCAGCAGCCAGAGCTCCTACGAGCAGTACTTC
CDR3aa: CASSQSSYEQYF

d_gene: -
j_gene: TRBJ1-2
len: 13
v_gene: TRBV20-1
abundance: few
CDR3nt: TGCAGTGCTAGAGGGGGGGGCGGCGATGGCTACACCTTC
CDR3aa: CSARGGGGDGYTF

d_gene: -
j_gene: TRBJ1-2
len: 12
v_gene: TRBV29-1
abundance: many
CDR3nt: TGCAGCGTTGTTCTCGGATCAGGCGCCCGCACCTTC
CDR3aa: CSVVLGSGARTF

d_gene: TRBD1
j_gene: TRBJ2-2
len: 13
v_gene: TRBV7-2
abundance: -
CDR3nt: TGTGCCAGCAGCTTGGGACAGACCGGGGAGCTGTTTTTT
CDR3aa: CASSLGQTGELFF

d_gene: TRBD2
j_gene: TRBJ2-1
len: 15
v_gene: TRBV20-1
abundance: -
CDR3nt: TGCAGTGCGCAAATCGGGACTAGCGGGAGGAATGAGCAGTTCTTC
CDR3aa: CSAQIGTSGRNEQFF

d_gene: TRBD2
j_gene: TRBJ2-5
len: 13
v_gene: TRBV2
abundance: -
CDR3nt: TGTGCCAGCAGCGTGACTAGCATGGAGACCCAGTACTTC
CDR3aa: CASSVTSMETQYF

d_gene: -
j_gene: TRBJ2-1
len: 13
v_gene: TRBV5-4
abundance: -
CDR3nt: TGTGCCAGCAGCCGGGGGGCGCTGCCCGAGCAGTTCTTC
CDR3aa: CASSRGALPEQFF

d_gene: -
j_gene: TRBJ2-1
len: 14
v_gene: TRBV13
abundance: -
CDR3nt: TGTGCCAGCAGCTTAGAAGGTGAGGGGGATGAGCAGTTCTTC
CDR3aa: CASSLEGEGDEQFF

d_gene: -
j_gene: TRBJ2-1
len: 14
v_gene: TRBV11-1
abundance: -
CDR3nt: TGTGCCGCCAATGGACAAGCCCTTTACAATGAGCAGTTCTTC
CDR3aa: CAANGQALYNEQFF

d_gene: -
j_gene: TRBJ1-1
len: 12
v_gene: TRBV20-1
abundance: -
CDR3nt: TGCAGTGCTAGGCTCGGACATACGGAAGCTTTCTTT
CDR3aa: CSARLGHTEAFF

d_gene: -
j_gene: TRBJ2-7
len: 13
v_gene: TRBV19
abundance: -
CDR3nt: TGTGCCAGTAGTATCTCAGGGGTCCACGAGCAGTACTTC
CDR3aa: CASSISGVHEQYF

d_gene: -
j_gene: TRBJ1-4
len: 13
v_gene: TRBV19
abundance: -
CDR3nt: TGTGCCAGTAGTTTCCAGACAGAGGGAAAACTGTTTTTT
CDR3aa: CASSFQTEGKLFF

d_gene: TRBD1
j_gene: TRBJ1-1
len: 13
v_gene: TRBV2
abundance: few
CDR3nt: TGTGCCAGCAGTGGGGACAGGAACACTGAAGCTTTCTTT
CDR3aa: CASSGDRNTEAFF

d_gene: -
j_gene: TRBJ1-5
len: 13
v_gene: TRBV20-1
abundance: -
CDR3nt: TGCAGTGCTGTTGGGGGGCAGGGACAGCCCCAGCATTTT
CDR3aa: CSAVGGQGQPQHF

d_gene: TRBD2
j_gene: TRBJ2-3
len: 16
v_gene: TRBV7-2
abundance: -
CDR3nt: TGTGCCAGCAGCTTAGACGCGGGGGGGCCGGCAGATACGCAGTATTTT
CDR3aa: CASSLDAGGPADTQYF

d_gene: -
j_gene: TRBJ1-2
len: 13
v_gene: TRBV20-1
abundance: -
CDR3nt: TGCAGTGCCTATAGGGGCTCGGACTATGGCTACACCTTC
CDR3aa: CSAYRGSDYGYTF

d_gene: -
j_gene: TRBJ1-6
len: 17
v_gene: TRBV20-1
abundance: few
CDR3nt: TGCAGTGCTAGAGATTGGCAGTCCAGGGTTCAGCGTTCACCCCTCCACTTT
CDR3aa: CSARDWQSRVQRSPLHF

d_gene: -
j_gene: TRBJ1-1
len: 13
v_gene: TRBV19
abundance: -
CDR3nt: TGTGCCAGTAAAAACAGGGAGAACACTGAAGCTTTCTTT
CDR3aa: CASKNRENTEAFF

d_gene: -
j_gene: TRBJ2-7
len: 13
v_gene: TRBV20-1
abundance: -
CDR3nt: TGCAGTGCTAGTGGCGGGCCCCTCTACGAGCAGTACTTC
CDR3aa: CSASGGPLYEQYF

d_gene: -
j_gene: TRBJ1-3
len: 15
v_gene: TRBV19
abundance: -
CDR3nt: TGTGCCAGTAGTAGGAGGGGCTCCTCTGGAAACACCATATATTTT
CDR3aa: CASSRRGSSGNTIYF

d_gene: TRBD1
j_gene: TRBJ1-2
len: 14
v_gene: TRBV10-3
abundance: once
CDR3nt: TGTGCCATCAGTGAGTCAGACAGGGCGTCTGGCTACACCTTC
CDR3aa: CAISESDRASGYTF

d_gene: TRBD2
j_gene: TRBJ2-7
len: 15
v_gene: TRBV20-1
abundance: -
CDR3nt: TGCAGCACAAAGGGGACTAGCGGGTCCCTGGGGGAGCAGTACTTC
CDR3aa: CSTKGTSGSLGEQYF

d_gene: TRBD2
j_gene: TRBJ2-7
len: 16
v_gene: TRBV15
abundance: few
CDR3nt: TGTGCCACCAGCAGAGATGGAGTAGGACTAGCCAGCGAGCAGTACTTC
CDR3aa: CATSRDGVGLASEQYF

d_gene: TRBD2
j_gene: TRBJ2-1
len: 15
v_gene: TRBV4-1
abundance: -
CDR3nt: TGCGCCAGCAGCCTTCTAGCGGGAGGGCCCAATGAGCAGTTCTTC
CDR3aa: CASSLLAGGPNEQFF

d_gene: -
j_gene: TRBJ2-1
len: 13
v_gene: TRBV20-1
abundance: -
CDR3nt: TGCAGTGCTAGAGATTCGGAGGGACATGAGCAGTTCTTC
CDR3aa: CSARDSEGHEQFF

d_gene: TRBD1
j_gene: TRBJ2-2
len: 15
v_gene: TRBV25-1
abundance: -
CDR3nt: TGTGCCAGCAGTGGAAGACAGGGTAACACCGGGGAGCTGTTTTTT
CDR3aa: CASSGRQGNTGELFF

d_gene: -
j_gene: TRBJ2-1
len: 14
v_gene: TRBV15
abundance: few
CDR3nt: TGTGCCACCAGCAGAGGGACCCTCTACAATGAGCAGTTCTTC
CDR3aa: CATSRGTLYNEQFF

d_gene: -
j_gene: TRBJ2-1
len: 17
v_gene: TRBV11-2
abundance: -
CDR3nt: TGTGCCAGCAGCGGCCAGGCTACGGTGAGCTCCTACAATGAGCAGTTCTTC
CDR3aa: CASSGQATVSSYNEQFF

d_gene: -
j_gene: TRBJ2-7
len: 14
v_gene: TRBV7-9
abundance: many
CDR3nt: TGTGCCAGCAGCTTAGGGAGGACGGACTACGAGCAGTACTTC
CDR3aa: CASSLGRTDYEQYF

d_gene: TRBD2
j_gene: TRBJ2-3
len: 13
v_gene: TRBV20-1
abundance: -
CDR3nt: TGCAGTGGATACCGGGAGGAAGGAGATACGCAGTATTTT
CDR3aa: CSGYREEGDTQYF

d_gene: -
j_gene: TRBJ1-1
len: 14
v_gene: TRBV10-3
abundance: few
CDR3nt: TGTGCCATCAGTGAAAAGGGACAGAACACTGAAGCTTTCTTT
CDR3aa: CAISEKGQNTEAFF

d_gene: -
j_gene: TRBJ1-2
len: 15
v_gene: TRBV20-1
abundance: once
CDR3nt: TGCAGTGCTAGAGATGTGGCAGTAGCTAACTATGGCTACACCTTC
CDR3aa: CSARDVAVANYGYTF

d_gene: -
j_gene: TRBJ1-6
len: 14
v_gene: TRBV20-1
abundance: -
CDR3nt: TGCAGTGCTAGAGGTTCGGAGGGTTCCTCACCCCTCCACTTT
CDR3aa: CSARGSEGSSPLHF

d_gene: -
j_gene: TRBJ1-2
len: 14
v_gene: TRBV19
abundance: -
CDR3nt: TGTGCCAGTAGTATCCCCAGGTTCAACTATGGCTACACCTTC
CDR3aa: CASSIPRFNYGYTF

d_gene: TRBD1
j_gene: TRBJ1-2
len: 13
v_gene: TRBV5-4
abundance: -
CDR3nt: TGTGCCATTCGACAGGGGGCATCGGACGGCTACACCTTC
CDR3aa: CAIRQGASDGYTF

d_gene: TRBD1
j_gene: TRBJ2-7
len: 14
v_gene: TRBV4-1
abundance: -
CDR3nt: TGTGCCAGCCACCAACCGACAGGGGTGGACGAGCAGTACTTC
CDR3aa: CASHQPTGVDEQYF

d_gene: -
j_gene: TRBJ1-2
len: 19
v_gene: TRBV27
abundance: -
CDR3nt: TGTGCCAGCAGTTTTCTATTTGGTTCGGGCCCAGGAGATAACTATGGCTACACCTTC
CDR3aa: CASSFLFGSGPGDNYGYTF

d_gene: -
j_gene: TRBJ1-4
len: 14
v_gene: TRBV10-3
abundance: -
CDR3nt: TGTGCCATCAGTGAGTCGGGGACTAATGAAAAACTGTTTTTT
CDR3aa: CAISESGTNEKLFF

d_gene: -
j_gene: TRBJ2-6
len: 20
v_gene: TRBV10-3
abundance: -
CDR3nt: TGTGCCATCAGTGTAGGTGGGACCAAGCCGGCAGACTCTGGGGCCAACGTCCTGACTTTC
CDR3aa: CAISVGGTKPADSGANVLTF

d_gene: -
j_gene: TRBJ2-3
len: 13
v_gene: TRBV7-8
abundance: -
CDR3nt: TGTGCCAGCAGCTCTGGGGATAGGCGGGCGCAGTATTTT
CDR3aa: CASSSGDRRAQYF

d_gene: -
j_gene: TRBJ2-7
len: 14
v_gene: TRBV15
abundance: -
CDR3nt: TGTGCCACCGCCCCCGGGACGGATTCCTACGAGCAGTACTTC
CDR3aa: CATAPGTDSYEQYF

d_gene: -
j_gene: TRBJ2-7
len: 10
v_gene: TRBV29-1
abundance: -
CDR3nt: TGCAGCGTTGTGTGGAACGAGCAGTACTTC
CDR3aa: CSVVWNEQYF

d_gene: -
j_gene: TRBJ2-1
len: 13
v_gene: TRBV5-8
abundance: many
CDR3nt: TGTGCCAGCAGCTTCGCTAGAACGGGTGAGCAGTTCTTC
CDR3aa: CASSFARTGEQFF

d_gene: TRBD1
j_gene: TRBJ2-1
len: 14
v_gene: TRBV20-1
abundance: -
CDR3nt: TGCAGTGCTACACCGGGACAGGACTACAATGAGCAGTTCTTC
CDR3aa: CSATPGQDYNEQFF